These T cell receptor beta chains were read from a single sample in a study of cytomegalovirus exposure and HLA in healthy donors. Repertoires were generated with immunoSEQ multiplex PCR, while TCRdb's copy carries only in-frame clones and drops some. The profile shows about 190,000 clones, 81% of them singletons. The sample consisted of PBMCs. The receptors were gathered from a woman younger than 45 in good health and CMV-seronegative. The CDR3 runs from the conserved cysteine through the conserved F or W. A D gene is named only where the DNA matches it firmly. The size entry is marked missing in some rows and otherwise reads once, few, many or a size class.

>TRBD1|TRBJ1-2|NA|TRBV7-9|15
CASSLGQGRNYGYTF
TGTGCCAGCAGCCTCGGACAGGGTAGGAACTATGGCTACACCTTC
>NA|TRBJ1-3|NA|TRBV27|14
CASSLDSSGNTIYF
TGTGCCAGCAGTTTAGACAGTTCTGGAAACACCATATATTTT
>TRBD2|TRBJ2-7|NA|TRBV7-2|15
CASSLAPAGGYEQYF
TGTGCCAGCAGCTTAGCGCCAGCGGGGGGGTACGAGCAGTACTTC
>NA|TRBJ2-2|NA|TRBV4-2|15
CASSQGTVNTGELFF
TGTGCCAGCAGCCAAGGGACAGTGAACACCGGGGAGCTGTTTTTT
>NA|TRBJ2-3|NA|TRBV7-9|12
CASSLELDTQYF
TGTGCCAGCAGCTTAGAGCTCGATACGCAGTATTTT
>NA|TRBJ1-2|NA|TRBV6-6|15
CASSYSHGFDYGYTF
TGTGCCAGCAGTTACTCGCACGGGTTCGACTATGGCTACACCTTC
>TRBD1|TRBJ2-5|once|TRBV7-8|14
CASSSGTGTETQYF
TGTGCCAGCAGCTCCGGGACAGGGACGGAGACCCAGTACTTC
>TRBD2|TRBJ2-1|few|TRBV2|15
CASRTLAGRHNEQFF
TGTGCCAGCAGGACACTAGCGGGGCGACACAATGAGCAGTTCTTC
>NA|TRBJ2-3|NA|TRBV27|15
CASSLTPVRTDTQYF
TGTGCCAGCAGTTTAACCCCAGTACGCACAGATACGCAGTATTTT
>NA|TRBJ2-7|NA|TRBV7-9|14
CASSLAGPQYEQYF
TGTGCCAGCAGCTTGGCAGGGCCCCAGTACGAGCAGTACTTC
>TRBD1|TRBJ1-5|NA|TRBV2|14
CASSGPGGGQPQHF
TGTGCCAGCAGTGGGCCAGGGGGCGGTCAGCCCCAGCATTTT
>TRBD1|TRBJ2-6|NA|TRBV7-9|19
CASSWGSRGQGSGANVLTF
TGTGCCAGCAGCTGGGGAAGTAGGGGACAGGGCTCTGGGGCCAACGTCCTGACTTTC
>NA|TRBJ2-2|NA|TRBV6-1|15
CASSEWLAGTGELFF
TGTGCCAGCAGTGAATGGCTAGCCGGCACCGGGGAGCTGTTTTTT
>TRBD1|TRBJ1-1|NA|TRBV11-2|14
CASSIMTGATEAFF
TGTGCCAGCAGCATTATGACAGGGGCCACTGAAGCTTTCTTT
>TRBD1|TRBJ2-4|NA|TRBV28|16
CASSTGQIIAKNSQYF
TGTGCCAGCAGCACGGGACAGATCATAGCCAAAAACAGTCAGTACTTC
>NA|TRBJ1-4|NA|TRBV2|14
CASSVLQLGEKLFF
TGTGCCAGCAGTGTGTTACAGTTAGGTGAAAAACTGTTTTTT
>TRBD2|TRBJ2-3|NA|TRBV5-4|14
CASSFSGSTDTQYF
TGTGCCAGCAGCTTTAGCGGGAGCACAGATACGCAGTATTTT
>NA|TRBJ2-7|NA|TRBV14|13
CASSQGTVDEQYF
TGTGCCAGCAGCCAAGGGACAGTTGACGAGCAGTACTTC
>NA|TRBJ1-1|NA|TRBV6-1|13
CASSERGGTEAFF
TGTGCCAGCAGTGAACGGGGGGGCACTGAAGCTTTCTTT
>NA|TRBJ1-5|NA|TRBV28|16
CASSADNQAPEQPQHF
TGTGCCAGCAGTGCCGATAACCAAGCCCCCGAACAGCCCCAGCATTTT
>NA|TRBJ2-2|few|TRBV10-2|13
CASSETGRGELFF
TGCGCCAGCAGTGAAACAGGGCGCGGGGAGCTGTTTTTT
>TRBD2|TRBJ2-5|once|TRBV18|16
CASSHPSGLNQETQYF
TGTGCCAGCTCCCACCCTAGCGGGCTAAACCAAGAGACCCAGTACTTC
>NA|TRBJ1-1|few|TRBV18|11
CASSQPAGAFF
TGTGCCAGCTCACAGCCTGCCGGTGCTTTCTTT
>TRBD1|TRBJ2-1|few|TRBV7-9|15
CASSLGQGSYNEQFF
TGTGCCAGCAGCTTAGGACAGGGCTCCTACAATGAGCAGTTCTTC
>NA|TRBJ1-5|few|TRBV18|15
CASSRGSNSNQPQHF
TGTGCCAGCTCTAGGGGAAGCAATAGCAATCAGCCCCAGCATTTT
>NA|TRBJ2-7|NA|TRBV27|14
CASTLQSPPLGQYF
TGTGCCAGCACCCTACAGAGTCCCCCTTTAGGGCAGTACTTC
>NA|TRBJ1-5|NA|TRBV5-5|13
CASSLTGNQPQHF
TGTGCCAGCAGCTTAACAGGGAATCAGCCCCAGCATTTT
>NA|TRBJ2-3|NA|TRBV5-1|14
CASSLVAATDTQYF
TGCGCCAGCAGCTTGGTAGCTGCCACAGATACGCAGTATTTT
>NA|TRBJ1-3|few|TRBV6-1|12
CASRQPGNTIYF
TGTGCCAGCCGACAACCCGGAAACACCATATATTTT
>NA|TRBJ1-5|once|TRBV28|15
CASRPQGMGNQPQHF
TGTGCCAGCAGGCCGCAGGGTATGGGCAATCAGCCCCAGCATTTT
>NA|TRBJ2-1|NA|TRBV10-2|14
CASSERELANEQFF
TGCGCCAGCAGTGAGCGGGAGCTCGCCAATGAGCAGTTCTTC
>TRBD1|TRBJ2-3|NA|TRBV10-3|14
CAIRGQELTDTQYF
TGTGCCATCCGTGGACAGGAGCTCACAGATACGCAGTATTTT
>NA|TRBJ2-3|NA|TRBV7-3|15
CASSYSQGRTDTQYF
TGTGCCAGCAGTTACTCACAGGGTCGAACAGATACGCAGTATTTT
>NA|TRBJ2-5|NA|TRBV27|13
CASSLGGGETQYF
TGTGCCAGCAGTTTAGGCGGAGGGGAGACCCAGTACTTC
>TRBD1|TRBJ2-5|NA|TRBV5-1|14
CASSWGQGRETQYF
TGCGCCAGCAGCTGGGGACAGGGGCGCGAGACCCAGTACTTC
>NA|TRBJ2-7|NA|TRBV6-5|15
CASSYSGLDHYEQYF
TGTGCCAGCAGTTACTCGGGGCTAGATCATTACGAGCAGTACTTC
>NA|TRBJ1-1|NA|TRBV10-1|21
CASSETAGHAANRSGNTEAFF
TGCGCCAGCAGTGAGACCGCAGGACACGCTGCCAACCGCTCCGGGAACACTGAAGCTTTCTTT
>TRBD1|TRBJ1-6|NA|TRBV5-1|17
CASSPMSGTAYNSPLHF
TGCGCCAGCAGCCCCATGTCCGGGACAGCCTATAATTCACCCCTCCACTTT
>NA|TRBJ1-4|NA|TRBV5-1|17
CASSWNPGGEGYEKLFF
TGCGCCAGCAGCTGGAATCCGGGGGGGGAAGGCTACGAAAAACTGTTTTTT